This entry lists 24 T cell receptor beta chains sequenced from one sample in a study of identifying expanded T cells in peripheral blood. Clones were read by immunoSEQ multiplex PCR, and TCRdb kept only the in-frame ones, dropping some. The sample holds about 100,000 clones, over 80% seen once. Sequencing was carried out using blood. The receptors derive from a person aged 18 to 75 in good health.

CDR3 region: CATSRDGAGYTGELFF. CDR3 DNA: TGTGCCACCAGCAGAGATGGGGCGGGTTACACCGGGGAGCTGTTTTTT. The chain links TRBV15 to TRBJ2-2; D could derive from TRBD1 or TRBD2 (5 bases each). CDR3 size: 16 residues. The V gene's germline CDR1 is LNHNV and CDR2 YYDKDF (reference sequence). Trimming stripped 0 bases from V and 3 bases from J, with 11 bases between.

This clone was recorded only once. CDR3 nucleotides: TGCAGCGCTAAGGCCGGATCTGGGGCCAACGTCCTGACTTTC. Residues: CSAKAGSGANVLTF. The rearrangement links TRBV29-1 to TRBJ2-6; D unclear. V was trimmed by 7 bases and J by 1 base, leaving 11 bases between them. Germline V gene data show CDR1 as SQVTM and CDR2 as ANQGSEA. The CDR3 runs 14 residues. Full variable domain (outside the CDR3, taken from reference TRBV29-1 and TRBJ2-6): SAVISQKPSRDICQRGTSLTIQCQVDSQVTMMFWYRQQPGQSLTLIATANQGSEATYESGFVIDKFPISRPNLTFSTLTVSNMSPEDSSIYLCSAKAGSGANVLTFGAGSRLTVL.

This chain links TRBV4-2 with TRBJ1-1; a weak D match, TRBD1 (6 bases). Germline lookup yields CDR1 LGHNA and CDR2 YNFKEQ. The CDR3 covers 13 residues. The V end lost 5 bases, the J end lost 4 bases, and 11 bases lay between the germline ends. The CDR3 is CASSEGGGTEAFF. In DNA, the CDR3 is TGTGCCAGCAGCGAAGGGGGAGGCACTGAAGCTTTCTTT.

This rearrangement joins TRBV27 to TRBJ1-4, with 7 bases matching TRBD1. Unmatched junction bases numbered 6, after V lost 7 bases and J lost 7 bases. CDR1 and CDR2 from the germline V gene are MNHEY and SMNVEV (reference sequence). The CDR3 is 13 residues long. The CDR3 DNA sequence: TGTGCCAGCAAGAACAGGGGAGGTGAAAAACTGTTTTTT. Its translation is CASKNRGGEKLFF.

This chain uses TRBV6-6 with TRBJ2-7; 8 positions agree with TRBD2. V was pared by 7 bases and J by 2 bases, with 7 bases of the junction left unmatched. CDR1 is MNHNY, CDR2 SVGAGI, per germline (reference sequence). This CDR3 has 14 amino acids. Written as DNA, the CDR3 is TGTGCCAGCACCGTCCGGCGGGGGGCCTACGAGCAGTACTTC. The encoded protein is CASTVRRGAYEQYF.

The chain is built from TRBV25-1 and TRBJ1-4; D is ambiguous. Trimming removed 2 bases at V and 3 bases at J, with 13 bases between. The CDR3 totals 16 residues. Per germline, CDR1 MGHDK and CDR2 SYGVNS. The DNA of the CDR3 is TGTGCCAGCAGTGAAAGCCGCAGTTGGGCTAATGAAAAACTGTTTTTT. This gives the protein CASSESRSWANEKLFF.

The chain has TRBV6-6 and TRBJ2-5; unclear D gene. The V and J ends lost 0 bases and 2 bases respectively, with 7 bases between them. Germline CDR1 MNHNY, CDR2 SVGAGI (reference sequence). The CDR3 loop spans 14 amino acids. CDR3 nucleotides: TGTGCCAGCAGTTACTCGGTGAGGCAAGAGACCCAGTACTTC. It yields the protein CASSYSVRQETQYF.

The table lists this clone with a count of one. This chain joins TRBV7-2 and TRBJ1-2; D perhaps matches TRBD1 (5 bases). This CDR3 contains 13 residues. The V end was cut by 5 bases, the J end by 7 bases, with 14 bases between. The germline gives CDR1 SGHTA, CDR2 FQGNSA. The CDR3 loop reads CASSVMGVGGYTF. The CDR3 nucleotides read TGTGCCAGCAGCGTCATGGGGGTGGGTGGCTACACCTTC.

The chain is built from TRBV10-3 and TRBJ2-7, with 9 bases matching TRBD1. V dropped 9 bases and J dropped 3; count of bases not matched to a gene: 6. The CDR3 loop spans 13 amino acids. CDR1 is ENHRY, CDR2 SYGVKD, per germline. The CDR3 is CAITGQGIYEQYF. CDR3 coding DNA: TGTGCCATAACCGGACAGGGGATCTACGAGCAGTACTTC.

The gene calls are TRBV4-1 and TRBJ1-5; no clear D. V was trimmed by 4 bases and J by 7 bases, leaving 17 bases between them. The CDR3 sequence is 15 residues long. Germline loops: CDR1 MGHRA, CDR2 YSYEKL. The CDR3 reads CASSPALAEVQPQHF. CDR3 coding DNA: TGCGCCAGCAGCCCGGCTCTTGCGGAGGTACAGCCCCAGCATTTT.

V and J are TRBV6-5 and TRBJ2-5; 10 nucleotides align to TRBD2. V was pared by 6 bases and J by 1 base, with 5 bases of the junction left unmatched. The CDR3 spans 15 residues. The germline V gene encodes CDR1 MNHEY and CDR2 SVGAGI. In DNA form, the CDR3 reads TGTGCCAGCAGAGCTGGACTAGCGGCCCAAGAGACCCAGTACTTC. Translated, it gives CASRAGLAAQETQYF.

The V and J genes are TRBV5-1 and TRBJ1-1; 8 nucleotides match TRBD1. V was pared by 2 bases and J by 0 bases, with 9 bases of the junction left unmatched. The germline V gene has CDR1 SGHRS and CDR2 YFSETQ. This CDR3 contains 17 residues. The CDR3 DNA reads TGCGCCAGCAGCTTCTCAGGGGGCCGATCCATGAACACTGAAGCTTTCTTT. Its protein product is CASSFSGGRSMNTEAFF.

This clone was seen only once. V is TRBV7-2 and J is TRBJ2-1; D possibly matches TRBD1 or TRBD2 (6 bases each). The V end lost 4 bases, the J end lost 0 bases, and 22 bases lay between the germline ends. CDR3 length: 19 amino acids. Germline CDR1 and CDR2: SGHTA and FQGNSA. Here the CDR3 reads CASSSPGPGGRGSYNEQFF. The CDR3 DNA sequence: TGTGCCAGCAGCTCCCCGGGGCCCGGGGGCCGCGGCTCCTACAATGAGCAGTTCTTC.

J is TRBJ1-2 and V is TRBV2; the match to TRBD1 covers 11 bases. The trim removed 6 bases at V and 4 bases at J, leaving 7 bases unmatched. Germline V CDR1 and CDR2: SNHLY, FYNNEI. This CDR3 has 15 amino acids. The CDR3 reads CASRSTGTGGYGYTF. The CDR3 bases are TGTGCCAGCAGGTCGACCGGGACAGGGGGCTATGGCTACACCTTC.

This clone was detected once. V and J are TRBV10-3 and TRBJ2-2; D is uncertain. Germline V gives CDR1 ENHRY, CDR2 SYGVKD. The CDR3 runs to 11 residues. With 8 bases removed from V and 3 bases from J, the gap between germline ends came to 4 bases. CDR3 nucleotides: TGTGCCATCGGCGACACCGGGGAGCTGTTTTTT. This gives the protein CAIGDTGELFF.

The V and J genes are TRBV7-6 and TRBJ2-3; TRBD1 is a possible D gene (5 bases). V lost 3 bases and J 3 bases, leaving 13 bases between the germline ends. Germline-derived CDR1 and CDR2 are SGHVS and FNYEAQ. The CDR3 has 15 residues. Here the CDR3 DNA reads TGTGCCAGCAGCTTTTGGGGAAAGGGGACAGATACGCAGTATTTT. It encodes CASSFWGKGTDTQYF.

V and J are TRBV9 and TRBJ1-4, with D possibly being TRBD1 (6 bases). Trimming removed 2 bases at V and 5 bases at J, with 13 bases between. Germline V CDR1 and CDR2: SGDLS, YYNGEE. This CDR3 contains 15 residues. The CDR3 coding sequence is TGTGCCAGCAGCGTGGCCGGGACAAAAAATGAAAAACTGTTTTTT. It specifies CASSVAGTKNEKLFF.

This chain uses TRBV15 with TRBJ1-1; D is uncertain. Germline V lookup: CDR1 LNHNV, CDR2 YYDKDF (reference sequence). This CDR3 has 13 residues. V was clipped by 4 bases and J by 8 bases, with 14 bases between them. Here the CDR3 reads CATSNGWVYEAFF. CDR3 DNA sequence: TGTGCCACCAGCAATGGTTGGGTCTACGAAGCTTTCTTT.

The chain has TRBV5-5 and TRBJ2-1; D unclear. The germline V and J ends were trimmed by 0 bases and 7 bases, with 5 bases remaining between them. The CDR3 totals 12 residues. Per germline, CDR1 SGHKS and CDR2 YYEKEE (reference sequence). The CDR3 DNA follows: TGTGCCAGCAGCTTGGGTAATAATGAGCAGTTCTTC. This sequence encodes CASSLGNNEQFF.

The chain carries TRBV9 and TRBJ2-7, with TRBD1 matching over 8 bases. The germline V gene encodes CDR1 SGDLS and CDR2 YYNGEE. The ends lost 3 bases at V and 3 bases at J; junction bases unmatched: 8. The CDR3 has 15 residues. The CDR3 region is CASSAYGTGGYEQYF. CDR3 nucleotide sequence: TGTGCCAGCAGCGCCTACGGGACAGGAGGCTACGAGCAGTACTTC.

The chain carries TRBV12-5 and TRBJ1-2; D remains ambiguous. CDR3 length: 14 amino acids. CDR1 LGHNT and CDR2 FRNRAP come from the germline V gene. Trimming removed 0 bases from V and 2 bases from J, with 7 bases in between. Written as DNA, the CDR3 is TGTGCTAGTGGTTTGGTACCGACGAACTATGGCTACACCTTC. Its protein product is CASGLVPTNYGYTF.

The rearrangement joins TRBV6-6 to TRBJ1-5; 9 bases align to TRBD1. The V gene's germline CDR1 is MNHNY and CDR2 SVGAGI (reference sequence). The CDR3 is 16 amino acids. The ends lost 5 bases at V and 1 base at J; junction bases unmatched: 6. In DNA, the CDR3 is TGTGCCAGCAGTCTGGACAGGGGTGGAAGCAATCAGCCCCAGCATTTT. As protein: CASSLDRGGSNQPQHF.

CDR3 residues: CASSYSKRANQETQYF. DNA of the CDR3: TGTGCCAGCAGTTACTCGAAACGGGCAAACCAAGAGACCCAGTACTTC. This sequence joins TRBV6-5 and TRBJ2-5; D gene uncertain. V shed 0 bases and J shed 0 bases, with 11 bases lying between them. The CDR3 has 16 amino acids. CDR1 and CDR2 (germline): MNHEY, SVGAGI.

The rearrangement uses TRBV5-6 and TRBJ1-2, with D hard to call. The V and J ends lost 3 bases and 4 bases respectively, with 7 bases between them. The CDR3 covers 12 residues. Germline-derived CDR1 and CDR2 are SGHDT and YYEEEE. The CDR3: CASSSRTYGYTF. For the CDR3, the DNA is TGTGCCAGCAGCTCGAGGACCTATGGCTACACCTTC.